Following are 9 T cell receptor beta chains from one sample sequenced in a study of T cell repertoires in cytomegalovirus infection. MiXCR, applied by TCRdb to the reads, yields one record per CDR3 protein. The table lists about 150,000 distinct CDR3 sequences, about 31% of them singletons. Their antigens remain unidentified. The sequencing used CD8+ T cells from cultured PBMCs, collected from culture after CMV antigen stimulation. These TCRs come from a human donor in good health (CMV status not recorded). Some clones in this sample may be carry-over from other donors' samples.

This clonotype was counted between two and nine times. The J gene is TRBJ2-7, the V gene TRBV7-9; TRBD1 or TRBD2 may be the D gene (6 bases each). This CDR3 region has 16 residues. Germline values: CDR1 SEHNR, CDR2 FQNEAQ (reference sequence). Trimming took off 4 bases at V and 0 bases at J, with 16 bases between the two ends. For the CDR3, the DNA is TGTGCCAGCAGCTCCCCGGGGGCAGGGAGCTCCTACGAGCAGTACTTC. Its protein product is CASSSPGAGSSYEQYF.

In this sample, this clonotype turned up a few times. This chain joins TRBV7-9 and TRBJ2-1; unclear D gene. In germline, CDR1 is SEHNR, CDR2 FQNEAQ (reference sequence). The CDR3 loop spans 12 amino acids. V was clipped by 5 bases and J by 10 bases, with 12 bases between them. The CDR3 is CASSPRAQEQFF. The CDR3 nucleotides read TGTGCCAGCAGCCCCAGAGCCCAAGAGCAGTTCTTC. Filled out from reference TRBV7-9 and TRBJ2-1, the complete variable domain reads DTGVSQNPRHKITKRGQNVTFRCDPISEHNRLYWYRQTLGQGPEFLTYFQNEAQLEKSRLLSDRFSAERPKGSFSTLEIQRTEQGDSAMYLCASSPRAQEQFFGPGTRLTVL.

This clonotype turned up a few times. V and J are TRBV12-3 or TRBV12-4 and TRBJ2-5; D gene ambiguous. The length of the CDR3 is 15 residues. The V end lost 6 bases, the J end lost 1 base, and 15 bases lay between the germline ends. This CDR3 reads CASRSPDAPQETQYF. The CDR3 region has the DNA TGTGCCAGCAGGTCCCCCGATGCCCCCCAAGAGACCCAGTACTTC.

The genes are TRBV14 and TRBJ2-1, with 9 bases fitting TRBD1. CDR1 is SGHDN, CDR2 FVKESK, per germline. The trim removed 4 bases at V and 0 bases at J, leaving 1 base unmatched. This CDR3 is built from 15 residues. CDR3 sequence reads: CASSRGQGSYNEQFF. In DNA form, the CDR3 reads TGTGCCAGCAGCCGGGGACAGGGCTCCTACAATGAGCAGTTCTTC. Full variable domain (rest looked up from reference TRBV14 and TRBJ2-1): EAGVTQFPSHSVIEKGQTVTLRCDPISGHDNLYWYRRVMGKEIKFLLHFVKESKQDESGMPNNRFLAERTGGTYSTLKVQPAELEDSGVYFCASSRGQGSYNEQFFGPGTRLTVL.

CDR3 nucleotide sequence: TGTGCCATCAGTCCCGGGACCTACGAGCAGTACTTC. Translation: CAISPGTYEQYF. The chain recombines TRBV10-3 with TRBJ2-7; perhaps TRBD2 as D (5 bases). V lost 5 bases and J 2 bases, leaving 7 bases between the germline ends. Germline V gene sequence: CDR1 ENHRY, CDR2 SYGVKD. This CDR3 region has 12 residues.

The V gene is TRBV7-2, the J gene TRBJ2-6; tentative D call: TRBD1 (5 bases). Germline loops: CDR1 SGHTA, CDR2 FQGNSA. Trimming removed 1 base at V and 4 bases at J, with 11 bases between. The CDR3 length is 16 residues. Here the CDR3 reads CASSLVGAVGANVLTF. Here the CDR3 DNA reads TGTGCCAGCAGCTTAGTTGGGGCGGTCGGGGCCAACGTCCTGACTTTC.

A few counts support this clonotype. The DNA of the CDR3 is TGTGCCAGCAGCGACAGCGAACGCAATCAGCCCCAGCATTTT. Its translation: CASSDSERNQPQHF. The rearrangement joins TRBV12-3 or TRBV12-4 to TRBJ1-5; D perhaps matches TRBD1 (5 bases). The CDR3 has 14 amino acids. With 6 bases removed from V and 2 bases from J, the gap between germline ends came to 11 bases.

This clonotype was observed a handful of times. V and J are TRBV7-9 and TRBJ2-1; 11 bases align to TRBD1. The CDR3 runs to 13 residues. In germline, CDR1 is SEHNR, CDR2 FQNEAQ (reference sequence). The trim removed 11 bases at V and 9 bases at J, leaving 9 bases unmatched. The CDR3 coding sequence is TGTGCCGGTAGGACAGGGGGCTTCAGTGAGCAGTTCTTC. Translating it yields CAGRTGGFSEQFF.

This clonotype has a handful of counts. The chain joins TRBV24-1 to TRBJ2-7, with D unclear. The ends were cut back, 9 bases at V and 4 bases at J, with 12 bases in the middle. The CDR3 runs 12 residues. Per germline, CDR1 KGHDR and CDR2 SFDVKD. The CDR3 DNA is TGTGCCACCGAGACCCACTCATACGAGCAGTACTTC. It translates to CATETHSYEQYF.